The 9 T cell receptor beta chains below come from one sample, sequenced in a study of Tregs in tolerant kidney transplant recipients. Their antigens remain unidentified. Produced via immunoSEQ multiplex PCR; TCRdb's table is partial and in-frame only. This sample's clone table lists about 2,000 clones. After approximately six days with irradiated graft donor PBMCs, CFSE-labeled recipient PBMCs were FACS-sorted. Sequences were derived from CD4+ T cells from blood cultured with allogeneic cells, sampled before the transplant. Every receptor here comes from a human patient who received a combined kidney and bone marrow transplant.

Judged by frequency, this clone is medium-sized. The read ends 3 residues before the CDR3 terminus; that terminus is restored from the germline J gene. The chain links TRBV2 to TRBJ2-2; TRBD1 matches 10 bases. The CDR3 is made up of 15 amino acids. The junction had 5 bases not matched to a gene; V was cut back by 2 bases and J by 8 bases. The germline gives CDR1 SNHLY, CDR2 FYNNEI. The CDR3 sequence is CASSESGTGAGELFF. CDR3 DNA, as far as it was read: TGTGCCAGCAGTGAATCTGGGACAGGGGCGGGGGAG.

This clone registers medium-sized (0.01 to 0.1%) by frequency. The read halts 3 residues ahead of the CDR3 end, with the missing end drawn from the germline J gene. The chain recombines TRBV7-2 with TRBJ1-2; 8 nucleotides align to TRBD1. CDR1 SGHTA and CDR2 FQGNSA come from the germline V gene. The CDR3 is made up of 14 amino acids. With 5 bases clipped from V and 7 bases from J, the junction kept 9 bases outside the gene matches. Here the CDR3 reads CASSPDRVGVGYTF. The DNA read from the CDR3 is TGTGCCAGCAGCCCGGACAGGGTCGGGGTTGGC.

In terms of frequency, this clone is medium-sized. The junction does not match germline at one end; this may be a read error. The read ends 3 residues early relative to the CDR3; the germline J gene fills the gap. This same CDR3 is encoded by further DNA sequences in the sample. The chain is built from TRBV20-1 and TRBJ1-1; 11 positions agree with TRBD1. The germline gives CDR1 DFQATT, CDR2 SNEGSKA (reference sequence). This CDR3 spans 14 amino acids. The CDR3 sequence: CSGSGTGGNTEAFF. The sequenced part of the CDR3 DNA is TGTAGTGGCTCCGGGACAGGGGGAAACACTGAA.

A word on this clone: The DNA ends 3 residues before the CDR3 does, and the rest of the CDR3 is filled in from the germline J gene. The chain is built from TRBV5-6 and TRBJ1-5, with D uncertain. CDR3 length equals 15 residues. The ends were cut back, 3 bases at V and 7 bases at J, with 17 bases in the middle. Germline CDR1 is SGHDT and CDR2 is YYEEEE. CDR3 amino acids: CASSSSTVRRQPQHF. CDR3 bases read: TGTGCCAGCAGCTCCTCTACAGTTCGCCGACAGCCC.

This clone is identified as medium-sized (0.01 to 0.1%) from frequency. Sequencing ends 3 residues short of the CDR3 end; the germline J gene provides the rest. The chain combines TRBV6-7 with TRBJ2-3; D is undetermined. TRBV6-7 has ORF status, its function being uncertain. V was clipped by 5 bases and J by 0 bases, with 6 bases between them. The CDR3 length is 13 residues. CDR3 DNA, as far as it was read: TGTGCCAGCAGTGTCCCGAGCACAGATACG. Residues: CASSVPSTDT. The complete CDR3 sequence is CASSVPSTDTQYF.

Note on this clone: The observed sequence ends 3 residues before the CDR3 terminus, with the missing tail filled in from the germline J gene. The V call is TRBV5-1, the J call TRBJ2-7; TRBD2 agrees at 8 bases. CDR1 is SGHRS, CDR2 YFSETQ, per germline. The CDR3 has 15 residues. Trimming cost V 4 bases and J 2 bases; bases outside gene matches: 8. CDR3: CASSPGGTVTYEQYF. CDR3 DNA (partial): TGCGCCAGCAGCCCGGGGGGGACGGTAACCTACGAG. The whole variable domain, filled in from reference TRBV5-1 and TRBJ2-7, reads KAGVTQTPRYLIKTRGQQVTLSCSPISGHRSVSWYQQTPGQGLQFLFEYFSETQRNKGNFPGRFSGRQFSNSRSEMNVSTLELGDSALYLCASSPGGTVTYEQYFGPGTRLTVT.

Its frequency marks this clone as medium-sized (0.01 to 0.1%). The DNA ends 3 residues before the CDR3 does, and the rest of the CDR3 is filled in from the germline J gene. The rearrangement joins TRBV29-1 to TRBJ1-2; D may be TRBD1 (6 bases). Trimming pared 2 bases from V and 4 bases from J, leaving 14 bases between. Looked up from germline, CDR1 is SQVTM and CDR2 is ANQGSEA. The CDR3 consists of 14 residues. CDR3 loop: CSVELVGDIYGYTF. Partial CDR3 DNA: TGCAGCGTTGAATTGGTCGGGGACATCTATGGC.

Frequency places this clone as medium-sized. The DNA ends 3 residues before the CDR3 does, and the rest of the CDR3 is filled in from the germline J gene. The chain joins TRBV5-1 to TRBJ1-2, with D unclear. CDR1 SGHRS and CDR2 YFSETQ come from the germline V gene. The CDR3 length is 14 residues. The V gene lost 4 bases and the J gene lost 2 bases, with 12 bases spanning the gap. The CDR3 loop reads CASSGGPVNYGYTF. The CDR3 DNA, read in part, is TGCGCCAGCAGCGGAGGGCCTGTCAACTATGGC. The complete variable domain, with remaining parts taken from reference TRBV5-1 and TRBJ1-2, reads KAGVTQTPRYLIKTRGQQVTLSCSPISGHRSVSWYQQTPGQGLQFLFEYFSETQRNKGNFPGRFSGRQFSNSRSEMNVSTLELGDSALYLCASSGGPVNYGYTFGSGTRLTVV.

A word on this clone: The read finishes 3 residues shy of the CDR3 end, and the germline J gene is used to complete it. This rearrangement joins TRBV7-9 to TRBJ2-1, with 8 bases fitting TRBD1. Per germline, CDR1 SEHNR and CDR2 FQNEAQ (reference sequence). This CDR3 comprises 15 residues. The ends lost 5 bases at V and 4 bases at J; junction bases unmatched: 7. The CDR3 is CASSIYYRGYNEQFF. The covered CDR3 bases are TGTGCCAGCAGCATTTACTACAGGGGGTACAATGAG.